The rows below give T cell receptor beta chains drawn from one sample of a study of T cell responses to AZD1222 COVID-19 vaccine. Sequencing was performed with immunoSEQ multiplex PCR; in TCRdb, only in-frame clones are kept and a portion is missing. The table lists 150,000 to 200,000 clones, 90% to 95% of them singletons. Sequenced material: peripheral blood, taken on day 0 of AZD1222 vaccination. These receptors were collected from an adult in good health. The CDR3 runs from the conserved cysteine through the conserved F or W. A D gene is named only where the DNA matches it firmly. Clone size is shown for a subset of rows, as once, few, many or a class of expanded clone.

TRBD2	TRBV5-4	-	TRBJ2-5	CASSSTSGLGIETQYF	TGTGCCAGCAGCTCAACCTCGGGACTAGGTATTGAGACCCAGTACTTC
-	TRBV5-4	once	TRBJ1-5	CASRTRGGNQPQHF	TGTGCCAGCAGGACACGGGGGGGAAATCAGCCCCAGCATTTT
-	TRBV6-5	-	TRBJ1-4	CASSYSRPTTNEKLFF	TGTGCCAGCAGTTACTCGCGGCCTACAACTAATGAAAAACTGTTTTTT
-	TRBV2	-	TRBJ2-2	CASSELGTNNGELFF	TGTGCCAGCAGTGAACTCGGGACAAATAACGGGGAGCTGTTTTTT
TRBD1	TRBV27	-	TRBJ1-5	CASRTTGPNQPQHF	TGTGCCAGCAGGACGACAGGGCCCAATCAGCCCCAGCATTTT
-	TRBV5-1	-	TRBJ2-5	CASSLVVTQETQYF	TGCGCCAGCAGCTTGGTTGTTACTCAAGAGACCCAGTACTTC
-	TRBV3-1/TRBV3-2	-	TRBJ1-5	CASSQYRPIIQSHQPQHF	TGTGCCAGCAGCCAATACAGGCCCATCATTCAGAGTCATCAGCCCCAGCATTTT
-	TRBV3-1/TRBV3-2	-	TRBJ2-1	CASSRTENNEQFF	TGTGCCAGCAGCCGGACAGAGAACAATGAGCAGTTCTTC
-	TRBV15	-	TRBJ1-1	CATSRGGLNTEAFF	TGTGCCACCAGCAGAGGAGGGTTGAACACTGAAGCTTTCTTT
-	TRBV5-1	once	TRBJ2-7	CASSSGLAVTYEQYF	TGCGCCAGCAGCTCGGGACTTGCCGTCACCTACGAGCAGTACTTC
TRBD1	TRBV27	once	TRBJ2-7	CASRPTGGREQYF	TGTGCCAGCAGACCTACAGGGGGCCGGGAGCAGTACTTC